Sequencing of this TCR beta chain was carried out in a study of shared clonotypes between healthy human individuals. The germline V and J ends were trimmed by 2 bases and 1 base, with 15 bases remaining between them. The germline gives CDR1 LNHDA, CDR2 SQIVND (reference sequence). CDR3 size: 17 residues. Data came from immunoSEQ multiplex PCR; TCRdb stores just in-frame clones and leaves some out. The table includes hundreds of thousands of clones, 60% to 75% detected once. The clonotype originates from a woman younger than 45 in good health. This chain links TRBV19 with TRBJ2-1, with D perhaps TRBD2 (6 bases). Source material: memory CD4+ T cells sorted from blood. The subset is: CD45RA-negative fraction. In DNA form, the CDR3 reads TGTGCCAGTAGTATAAGAGGGACTCCGGAGTCCTACAATGAGCAGTTCTTC. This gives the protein CASSIRGTPESYNEQFF. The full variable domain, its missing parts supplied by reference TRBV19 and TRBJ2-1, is DGGITQSPKYLFRKEGQNVTLSCEQNLNHDAMYWYRQDPGQGLRLIYYSQIVNDFQKGDIAEGYSVSREKKESFPLTVTSAQKNPTAFYLCASSIRGTPESYNEQFFGPGTRLTVL.